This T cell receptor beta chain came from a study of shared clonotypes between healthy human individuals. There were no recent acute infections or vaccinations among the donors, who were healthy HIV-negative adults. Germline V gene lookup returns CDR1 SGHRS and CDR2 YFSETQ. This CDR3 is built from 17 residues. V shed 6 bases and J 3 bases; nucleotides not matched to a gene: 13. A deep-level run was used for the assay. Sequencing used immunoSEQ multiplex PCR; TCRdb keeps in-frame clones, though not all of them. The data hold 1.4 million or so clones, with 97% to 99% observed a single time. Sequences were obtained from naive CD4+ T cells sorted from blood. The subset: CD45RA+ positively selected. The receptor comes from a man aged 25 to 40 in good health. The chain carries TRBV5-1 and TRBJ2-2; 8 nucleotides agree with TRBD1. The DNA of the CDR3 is TGCGCCAGCATGGGGCCTCAGGGGGCGCGAGACACCGGGGAGCTGTTTTTT. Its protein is CASMGPQGARDTGELFF.